Following are 30 T cell receptor beta chains from one sample sequenced in a study of T-cell reconstitution after alpha-beta-depleted transplantation in children. As it was prepared, the TCRbeta library received unique molecular identifiers. TCRdb re-analysed the PCR reads in MiXCR, keeping a single row per CDR3 protein. Among approximately 50,000 distinct CDR3 sequences listed, 50% to 55% were seen once. The sequencing here drew on peripheral blood, taken before TCRalphabeta/CD19-depleted stem cell transplant. The source of these receptors is a boy in the first two years of life with SCID, due to receive a stem cell transplant.

This clonotype was observed at least ten times. The CDR3 protein is CATEGQADEQYF. The CDR3 bases are TGTGCCACTGAGGGACAGGCTGACGAGCAGTACTTC. V and J are TRBV10-3 and TRBJ2-7, with 8 bases aligning to TRBD1. CDR1 is ENHRY, CDR2 SYGVKD, per germline. V lost 10 bases, J lost 5 bases, and 7 bases stayed unmatched. The CDR3 has 12 residues.

The chain joins TRBV20-1 to TRBJ1-6, with TRBD1 identical over 8 bases. J lost 6 bases, V lost 1 base, and 2 bases had no gene match. Looked up from germline, CDR1 is DFQATT and CDR2 is SNEGSKA (reference sequence). The CDR3 extends over 14 amino acids. As DNA, the CDR3 is TGCAGTGCTAGAGCGGGACAGGTTAATTCACCCCTCCACTTT. This translates into CSARAGQVNSPLHF.

V is TRBV3-1 and J is TRBJ2-1; D is ambiguous. The V gene's germline CDR1 is LGHDT and CDR2 YNNKEL (reference sequence). Trimming took 1 base from V and 0 from J, leaving 10 bases between them. CDR3 length equals 16 residues. The CDR3 nucleotides read TGTGCCAGCAGCCAAGTAACCAGAGGCTCCTACAATGAGCAGTTCTTC. Amino acid sequence: CASSQVTRGSYNEQFF.

The table lists this clonotype with a count of one. In DNA, the CDR3 is TGCGCCAGCAGCTTGGGGGCCCCCACGGGCCTTAGCACAGATACGCAGTATTTT. Protein: CASSLGAPTGLSTDTQYF. This sequence joins TRBV5-1 and TRBJ2-3; no clear D. Germline loops: CDR1 SGHRS, CDR2 YFSETQ. This CDR3 contains 18 residues. V shed 0 bases and J shed 0 bases, with 17 bases lying between them.

This rearrangement joins TRBV5-6 to TRBJ2-3; 9 bases are shared with TRBD2. This CDR3 is built from 15 residues. Germline trimming cut 0 bases from V and 4 bases from J; bases unmatched to any gene: 3. Germline assignment: CDR1 SGHDT and CDR2 YYEEEE. DNA of the CDR3: TGTGCCAGCAGCTTGGTGGGACTAGCCGCAGATACGCAGTATTTT. Its protein product is CASSLVGLAADTQYF.

The V call is TRBV19, the J call TRBJ1-1; no firm D call. V gave up 3 bases and J gave up 7 bases, with 12 bases separating them. Per germline, CDR1 LNHDA and CDR2 SQIVND (reference sequence). This CDR3 spans 13 amino acids. The CDR3 nucleotides read TGTGCCAGTAGTATTAACAGTCTCAATGAAGCTTTCTTT. It specifies CASSINSLNEAFF.

The gene calls are TRBV29-1 and TRBJ2-3; 9 nucleotides agree with TRBD1. Trimming took 6 bases from V and 3 from J; bases not matched to a gene: 1. The CDR3 extends over 12 amino acids. Looked up from germline, CDR1 is SQVTM and CDR2 is ANQGSEA. Written as DNA, the CDR3 is TGCAGCGTGGACAGGGGTACAGATACGCAGTATTTT. Translation gives CSVDRGTDTQYF.

This rearrangement joins TRBV7-9 to TRBJ2-1; no clear D. CDR3 length equals 13 residues. Germline V gives CDR1 SEHNR, CDR2 FQNEAQ (reference sequence). V was shortened by 1 base and J by 6 bases, with 7 bases between the two germline ends. CDR3 nucleotides: TGTGCCAGCAGCTTAGACCCGACCAATGAGCAGTTCTTC. This codes for CASSLDPTNEQFF.

The rearrangement joins TRBV5-1 to TRBJ2-2; D is perhaps TRBD2 (6 bases). Germline loops: CDR1 SGHRS, CDR2 YFSETQ. Deletions cut 8 bases from V and 1 base from J, with 15 bases between. The CDR3 covers 15 residues. The CDR3 DNA reads as TGCGCCAGTCCCCAAGGGGACTTGAACACCGGGGAGCTGTTTTTT. Translated, it gives CASPQGDLNTGELFF.

V usage is TRBV7-9 and J usage is TRBJ1-2; no firm D call. The CDR3 runs 12 residues. The V end was cut by 10 bases, the J end by 2 bases, with 11 bases between. Germline V lookup: CDR1 SEHNR, CDR2 FQNEAQ (reference sequence). CDR3 region: CATGGLNYGYTF. The CDR3 DNA is TGTGCCACTGGAGGGCTAAACTATGGCTACACCTTC.

The chain couples TRBV19 to TRBJ1-2; 10 bases fit TRBD1. The CDR3 is 13 residues long. With 9 bases clipped from V and 6 bases from J, the junction kept 7 bases outside the gene matches. Germline CDR1 LNHDA, CDR2 SQIVND (reference sequence). CDR3 DNA sequence: TGTGCCAGCTCATCGACAGGGGGCGATGGCTACACCTTC. Translated: CASSSTGGDGYTF.

This clonotype was counted between two and nine times. The gene calls are TRBV12-3 or TRBV12-4 and TRBJ2-1; no definite D call. V gave up 4 bases and J gave up 4 bases, with 11 bases separating them. The CDR3 is made up of 14 amino acids. CDR3 in amino acids: CASSSMPLYNEQFF. As DNA, the CDR3 is TGTGCCAGCAGTTCCATGCCCCTTTACAATGAGCAGTTCTTC.

The chain is built from TRBV6-2 or TRBV6-3 and TRBJ2-7; D gene unclear. V shed 2 bases and J shed 2 bases, with 7 bases lying between them. The CDR3 totals 13 residues. The germline CDR1 and CDR2 sequences are MNHEY and SVGEGT. Here the CDR3 reads CASSYQLPYEQYF. Written as DNA, the CDR3 is TGTGCCAGCAGTTACCAACTTCCCTACGAGCAGTACTTC.

This clonotype was observed a few times. This chain's CDR3 is CASSLDQTYSYEQYF. The CDR3 coding sequence is TGCGCCAGCAGCTTGGACCAGACTTACTCCTACGAGCAGTACTTC. The V call is TRBV5-1, the J call TRBJ2-7; the D is unclear. Germline V gene data show CDR1 as SGHRS and CDR2 as YFSETQ. The V end was cut by 0 bases, the J end by 0 bases, with 10 bases between. This CDR3 has 15 residues. Together with reference TRBV5-1 and TRBJ2-7, the CDR3 gives the full variable domain: KAGVTQTPRYLIKTRGQQVTLSCSPISGHRSVSWYQQTPGQGLQFLFEYFSETQRNKGNFPGRFSGRQFSNSRSEMNVSTLELGDSALYLCASSLDQTYSYEQYFGPGTRLTVT.

Many counts were recorded for this clonotype. The chain combines TRBV6-5 with TRBJ2-3; a possible D gene is TRBD2 (7 bases). The CDR3 covers 15 residues. V was clipped by 3 bases and J by 5 bases, with 15 bases between them. CDR1 and CDR2 (germline): MNHEY, SVGAGI. The CDR3 reads CASSYRGGGVDTQYF. Written as DNA, the CDR3 is TGTGCCAGCAGTTATAGGGGGGGGGGAGTAGATACGCAGTATTTT.

This clonotype came up many times. The chain recombines TRBV6-2 or TRBV6-3 with TRBJ2-1, with TRBD1 matching over 8 bases. CDR1 is MNHEY and CDR2 is SVGEGT in the germline V gene. CDR3 length: 13 amino acids. V lost 11 bases and J lost 4; bases outside the gene matches: 7. The CDR3 coding sequence is TGTGCCGCTGCCGGACAGGGTTACAATGAGCAGTTCTTC. It yields the protein CAAAGQGYNEQFF.

V gene TRBV6-2 or TRBV6-3 combines with J gene TRBJ1-2, with D perhaps matching TRBD1 (6 bases). CDR3 length: 12 amino acids. Trimming took off 3 bases at V and 7 bases at J, with 9 bases between the two ends. The germline CDR1 and CDR2 sequences are MNHEY and SVGEGT. CDR3 amino acids: CASSYDRSGYTF. CDR3 coding DNA: TGTGCCAGCAGTTATGACAGGAGTGGCTACACCTTC.

The V and J genes are TRBV4-2 and TRBJ1-2; TRBD1 is a possible D gene (6 bases). V was pared by 0 bases and J by 6 bases, with 14 bases between. The CDR3 covers 15 residues. Germline V lookup: CDR1 LGHNA, CDR2 YNFKEQ. The CDR3 loop reads CASSQDRRAGDGYTF. The CDR3 DNA is TGTGCCAGCAGCCAAGATCGAAGGGCAGGGGATGGCTACACCTTC.

For this clonotype: The junction departs from the called germline gene at one end, perhaps through a read error. This sequence joins TRBV7-2 and TRBJ2-7; no clear D. The CDR3 extends over 14 amino acids. Germline CDR1 and CDR2: SGHTA and FQGNSA. CDR3 nucleotides: TGTGCCAGCAGCTTGGACCTTTTCTCCAACGAGCAGTACTTC. Its translation is CASSLDLFSNEQYF.

This clonotype was observed once. The V call is TRBV19, the J call TRBJ2-7; maybe TRBD1 (5 bases). The CDR3 is made up of 13 amino acids. Germline V lookup: CDR1 LNHDA, CDR2 SQIVND (reference sequence). V was clipped by 0 bases and J by 5 bases, with 8 bases between them. The CDR3, as DNA: TGTGCCAGTAGTATAGACAGGGTTGACGAGCAGTACTTC. Translation gives CASSIDRVDEQYF.

This clonotype has more than one count but fewer than ten. The genes are TRBV18 and TRBJ2-1; D is tentatively TRBD1 or TRBD2 (5 bases each). CDR1 and CDR2 from the germline V gene are KGHSH and LQKENI. There are 14 residues in the CDR3. V was pared by 0 bases and J by 9 bases, with 12 bases between. The CDR3 region has the DNA TGTGCCAGCTCACCACCGGTCCAGAGGGGTGAGCAGTTCTTC. Amino acids: CASSPPVQRGEQFF.

The chain combines TRBV20-1 with TRBJ2-1, with no clear D. The CDR3 is 13 residues long. Trimming shortened V by 0 bases and J by 9 bases, and 12 bases separated the two germline ends. From germline, CDR1 is DFQATT and CDR2 SNEGSKA (reference sequence). CDR3 DNA: TGCAGTGCTAGAGATCGTGGACGTGCTGAGCAGTTCTTC. As protein: CSARDRGRAEQFF.

CDR3 DNA: TGTGCCAGCAGTCCCCGACTCCTCGGCCACGAGCAGTACTTC. As protein: CASSPRLLGHEQYF. The chain has TRBV27 and TRBJ2-7, with D unclear. Trimming shortened V by 5 bases and J by 5 bases, and 16 bases separated the two germline ends. The CDR3 is 14 amino acids. CDR1 and CDR2 from the germline V gene are MNHEY and SMNVEV (reference sequence).

The CDR3 nucleotides are TGTGCCATCAGTGACTCTACTAGCGGGGGAAACATTCAGTACTTC. It specifies CAISDSTSGGNIQYF. The chain has TRBV10-3 and TRBJ2-4; 11 nucleotides align to TRBD2. V was pared by 3 bases and J by 6 bases, with 4 bases of the junction left unmatched. The CDR3 sequence is 15 residues long. The germline V gene encodes CDR1 ENHRY and CDR2 SYGVKD.

In its sample, this clonotype was seen a few times. The rearrangement joins TRBV20-1 to TRBJ1-5, with D tentatively TRBD1 (5 bases). CDR1 is DFQATT and CDR2 is SNEGSKA in the germline V gene (reference sequence). The CDR3 covers 14 residues. V dropped 5 bases and J dropped 7 bases, with 18 bases sitting between them. The CDR3 is CSAVPSGGGQPQHF. As DNA, the CDR3 is TGCAGTGCTGTGCCATCGGGGGGGGGACAGCCCCAGCATTTT.

CDR3 loop: CASSPGTGGSEAFF. The CDR3 DNA follows: TGTGCCAGCAGCCCCGGGACAGGGGGATCTGAAGCTTTCTTT. V is TRBV27 and J is TRBJ1-1; 11 bases align to TRBD1. Germline lookup yields CDR1 MNHEY and CDR2 SMNVEV (reference sequence). The CDR3 is 14 residues long. V shed 6 bases, J shed 6 bases, and the junction held 6 bases outside the gene matches.

The chain has TRBV7-2 and TRBJ2-5; D not resolved. Germline V lookup: CDR1 SGHTA, CDR2 FQGNSA. V lost 1 base and J lost 2, with 5 bases in between. CDR3 length: 13 amino acids. The CDR3, as DNA: TGTGCCAGCAGCTTAGGGCGGCAAGAGACCCAGTACTTC. Its translation: CASSLGRQETQYF.

This clonotype is large by share. CDR3 sequence reads: CASRPDSSTEAFF. The CDR3 region has the DNA TGTGCCAGCAGGCCAGACAGCAGCACTGAAGCTTTCTTT. The gene calls are TRBV12-3 or TRBV12-4 and TRBJ1-1; D might be TRBD1 (5 bases). CDR3 length: 13 residues. The V end was cut by 6 bases, the J end by 4 bases, with 12 bases between.

The CDR3 DNA follows: TGTGCCAGCAGTCGATTTGGGGAGTTCGGGGCCTTATCTGGAAACACCATATATTTT. It translates to CASSRFGEFGALSGNTIYF. The chain is built from TRBV3-1 and TRBJ1-3, with D perhaps TRBD1 (5 bases). Germline lookup yields CDR1 LGHDT and CDR2 YNNKEL (reference sequence). Trimming took 6 bases from V and 1 from J, leaving 25 bases between them. The CDR3 runs 19 residues.

The V and J genes are TRBV4-2 and TRBJ2-1, with TRBD1 matching 7 bases. There are 15 residues in the CDR3. The germline V gene encodes CDR1 LGHNA and CDR2 YNFKEQ. V lost 7 bases to trimming and J lost 7 bases; unmatched junction nucleotides: 13. The CDR3 here is CASTVGTVYGNEQFF. DNA for the CDR3: TGTGCCAGCACGGTAGGGACAGTGTATGGGAATGAGCAGTTCTTC.